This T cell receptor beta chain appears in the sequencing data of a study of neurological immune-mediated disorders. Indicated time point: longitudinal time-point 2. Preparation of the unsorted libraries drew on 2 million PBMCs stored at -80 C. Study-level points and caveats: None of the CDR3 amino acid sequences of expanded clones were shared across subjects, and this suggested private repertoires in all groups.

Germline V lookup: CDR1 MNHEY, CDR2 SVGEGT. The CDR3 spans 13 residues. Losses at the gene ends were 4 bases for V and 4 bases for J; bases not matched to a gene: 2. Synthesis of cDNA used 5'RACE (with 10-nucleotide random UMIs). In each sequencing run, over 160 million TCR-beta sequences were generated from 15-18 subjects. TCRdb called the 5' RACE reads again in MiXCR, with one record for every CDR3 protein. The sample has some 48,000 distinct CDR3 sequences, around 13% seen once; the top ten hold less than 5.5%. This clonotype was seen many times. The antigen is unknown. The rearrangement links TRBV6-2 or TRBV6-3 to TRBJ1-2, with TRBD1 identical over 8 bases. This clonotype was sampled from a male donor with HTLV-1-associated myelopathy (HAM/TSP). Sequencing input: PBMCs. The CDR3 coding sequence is TGTGCCAGCAGTTCGCAGGGGGCCTATGGCTACACCTTC. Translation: CASSSQGAYGYTF.